This T cell receptor (beta chain) appears in the sequencing data of a study of T cell responses to AZD1222 COVID-19 vaccine. Study at large: The study pooled second doses at about 4 or about 12 weeks.

TCRdb keeps only in-frame clones here, not all; method: immunoSEQ multiplex PCR. This sample has 98,000 or so clones, with about nine tenths found just once. The CDR3 has 14 amino acids. Per the germline V gene, CDR1 is SNHLY and CDR2 is FYNNEI. V gave up 4 bases and J gave up 4 bases; unmatched junction bases: 5. Sequences were derived from peripheral blood, sampled on day 0 of AZD1222 vaccination. The gene calls are TRBV2 and TRBJ1-1, with 8 bases fitting TRBD1. This TCR was recovered from an adult in good health. CDR3 coding DNA: TGTGCCAGCAGTGGACAAACAGGGGGCACTGAAGCTTTCTTT. Its protein product is CASSGQTGGTEAFF.